These 20 T cell receptor beta chains were all obtained from the same sample, sequenced in a study of CD8 T cells in ankylosing spondylitis. Study results and caveats: The study identified a TCR beta motif of seven or eight highly homologous variants that appeared characteristic of ankylosing spondylitis blood.

The antigens for these receptors are not known. MiXCR, applied by TCRdb to the 5' RACE reads, yields one record per CDR3 protein. Here the sample spans around 540,000 distinct CDR3 sequences, roughly 12% being singletons. Sequenced sample: blood, either unsorted or a sorted T cell fraction (not recorded which). These receptors all come from a male donor with ankylosing spondylitis.

This clonotype was observed many times. The CDR3 sequence: CASSIGERSNQPQHF. CDR3 in DNA: TGTGCCAGTAGTATAGGGGAGCGGAGCAATCAGCCCCAGCATTTT. The chain is built from TRBV19 and TRBJ1-5; D ambiguous. Looked up from germline, CDR1 is LNHDA and CDR2 is SQIVND (reference sequence). The CDR3 consists of 15 residues. Trimming stripped 1 base from V and 1 base from J, with 8 bases between.

V is TRBV20-1 and J is TRBJ2-5; D call uncertain. V dropped 3 bases and J dropped 0 bases, with 8 bases sitting between them. The length of the CDR3 is 13 residues. The germline V gene encodes CDR1 DFQATT and CDR2 SNEGSKA (reference sequence). This CDR3 reads CSARMGYQETQYF. The CDR3 region has the DNA TGCAGTGCTAGGATGGGTTACCAAGAGACCCAGTACTTC.

V gene TRBV2 combines with J gene TRBJ2-1; 10 positions match TRBD2. After removal of 1 base from V and 5 bases from J, the junction contained 8 bases not matched to a gene. The CDR3 contains 17 residues. Germline assignment: CDR1 SNHLY and CDR2 FYNNEI. In DNA form, the CDR3 reads TGTGCCAGCAGTGAAGACCCAGCGGGAGGGCCAAACAATGAGCAGTTCTTC. It codes for CASSEDPAGGPNNEQFF.

V usage is TRBV7-2 and J usage is TRBJ1-3; possibly TRBD1 for D (6 bases). CDR1 is SGHTA and CDR2 is FQGNSA in the germline V gene. V lost 8 bases and J 0 bases, leaving 14 bases between the germline ends. This CDR3 spans 15 amino acids. CDR3 in amino acids: CASRPTGISGNTIYF. CDR3 coding DNA: TGTGCCAGCCGCCCCACAGGGATCTCTGGAAACACCATATATTTT.

This chain connects TRBV6-1 to TRBJ2-1; D uncertain. The germline CDR1 and CDR2 sequences are MNHNS and SASEGT. This CDR3 has 14 residues. Trimming took off 6 bases at V and 0 bases at J, with 9 bases between the two ends. The CDR3 DNA follows: TGTGCCAGCAGGGGTCAGAGCTCCTACAATGAGCAGTTCTTC. As protein: CASRGQSSYNEQFF.

The rearrangement uses TRBV27 and TRBJ1-6; D is uncertain. Germline V lookup: CDR1 MNHEY, CDR2 SMNVEV (reference sequence). Trimming left V 0 bases short and J 10 bases short, with 16 bases between. This CDR3 spans 16 amino acids. CDR3 sequence: CASSLSSTGIGSPLHF. The CDR3, as DNA: TGTGCCAGCAGTTTATCTTCGACGGGGATCGGCTCACCCCTCCACTTT.

The V gene is TRBV19, the J gene TRBJ1-1, with no clear D. The ends were cut back, 3 bases at V and 1 base at J, with 9 bases in the middle. The CDR3 is 14 amino acids. CDR1 LNHDA and CDR2 SQIVND come from the germline V gene (reference sequence). CDR3: CASSMSQQNTEAFF. The CDR3 region has the DNA TGTGCCAGTAGTATGTCGCAGCAGAACACTGAAGCTTTCTTT.

This clonotype was counted a few times. J is TRBJ2-1 and V is TRBV10-3; 11 bases map to TRBD2. CDR3 length equals 15 residues. V lost 8 bases, J lost 5 bases, and 8 bases stayed unmatched. CDR1 and CDR2 from the germline V gene are ENHRY and SYGVKD. This chain's CDR3 is CAIGSSGRADNEQFF. The CDR3 DNA follows: TGTGCCATCGGCAGTAGCGGGAGGGCCGACAATGAGCAGTTCTTC.

V is TRBV5-6 and J is TRBJ2-7; TRBD2 agrees at 9 bases. CDR1 SGHDT and CDR2 YYEEEE come from the germline V gene. The CDR3 extends over 15 amino acids. Germline trimming cut 4 bases from V and 4 bases from J; bases unmatched to any gene: 9. In DNA form, the CDR3 reads TGTGCCAGCAGCCCGGTTAGCGGGAGAGGTTACGAGCAGTACGTC. This encodes CASSPVSGRGYEQYV.

A few counts support this clonotype. The rearrangement joins TRBV7-2 to TRBJ2-3; D unclear. With 0 bases removed from V and 5 bases from J, the gap between germline ends came to 9 bases. CDR1 and CDR2 (germline): SGHTA, FQGNSA. The CDR3 covers 14 residues. The CDR3: CASSLAPEIDTQYF. The CDR3 nucleotides read TGTGCCAGCAGCTTAGCGCCGGAAATAGATACGCAGTATTTT.

A remark on this clonotype: A much larger clone lies a single base off, so this may be a read error. The V gene is TRBV5-1, the J gene TRBJ2-5, with D tentatively TRBD1 (6 bases). Germline CDR1 SGHRS, CDR2 YFSETQ. This CDR3 has 13 residues. The CDR3 sequence is CASTEVGGESQYF. In DNA form, the CDR3 reads TGCGCCAGTACGGAAGTAGGGGGAGAGTCCCAGTACTTC.

This clonotype was seen many times. The chain uses TRBV7-9 and TRBJ2-7, with TRBD1 identical over 7 bases. The J segment lost 3 bases and the V segment lost 5 bases, leaving 7 bases of the junction unmatched. This CDR3 spans 14 amino acids. Germline V CDR1 and CDR2: SEHNR, FQNEAQ (reference sequence). CDR3 protein: CASSVTGPGYEQYF. CDR3 in DNA: TGTGCCAGCAGCGTGACAGGGCCGGGCTACGAGCAGTACTTC.

V and J are TRBV7-9 and TRBJ1-4; TRBD1 agrees at 7 bases. Per germline, CDR1 SEHNR and CDR2 FQNEAQ (reference sequence). Trimming at V came to 7 bases and at J to 0 bases, leaving 5 bases not matched to a gene. This CDR3 has 15 amino acids. DNA for the CDR3: TGTGCCAGCAAACGACAGGGAGCAACTAATGAAAAACTGTTTTTT. This translates into CASKRQGATNEKLFF.

The chain is built from TRBV5-1 and TRBJ1-1; D is unclear. This CDR3 has 14 residues. V shed 6 bases and J shed 2 bases, with 14 bases lying between them. CDR1 is SGHRS, CDR2 YFSETQ, per germline. The CDR3: CASMLAAANTEAFF. CDR3 DNA: TGCGCCAGCATGCTTGCGGCGGCTAACACTGAAGCTTTCTTT.

The chain carries TRBV20-1 and TRBJ2-4; possible D gene TRBD2, 5 bases. Germline loops: CDR1 DFQATT, CDR2 SNEGSKA (reference sequence). V dropped 4 bases and J dropped 8 bases, with 6 bases sitting between them. The CDR3 runs 10 residues. DNA for the CDR3: TGCAGTGCTACGAGGGACATTCAGTACTTC. Residues: CSATRDIQYF.

This clonotype has more than one count but fewer than ten. This chain joins TRBV20-1 and TRBJ2-7; D uncertain. The germline CDR1 and CDR2 sequences are DFQATT and SNEGSKA (reference sequence). V was shortened by 3 bases and J by 0 bases, with 15 bases between the two germline ends. CDR3 length: 15 amino acids. CDR3 sequence: CSARGPPRVSYEQYF. In DNA, the CDR3 is TGCAGTGCTAGGGGCCCCCCGCGCGTCTCCTACGAGCAGTACTTC.

The J gene is TRBJ2-1, the V gene TRBV2, with a possible D match to TRBD1 (5 bases). With 0 bases removed from V and 6 bases from J, the gap between germline ends came to 9 bases. The germline V gene has CDR1 SNHLY and CDR2 FYNNEI. The CDR3 is 14 residues long. The CDR3 is CASSEARRVNEQFF. In nucleotides, the CDR3 is TGTGCCAGCAGTGAAGCGCGCAGGGTCAATGAGCAGTTCTTC. Full variable domain (rest looked up from reference TRBV2 and TRBJ2-1): EPEVTQTPSHQVTQMGQEVILRCVPISNHLYFYWYRQILGQKVEFLVSFYNNEISEKSEIFDDQFSVERPDGSNFTLKIRSTKLEDSAMYFCASSEARRVNEQFFGPGTRLTVL.

This clonotype was detected only a few times. V is TRBV5-4 and J is TRBJ2-2, with 7 bases aligning to TRBD2. Germline CDR1 is SGHNT and CDR2 is YYREEE (reference sequence). V lost 5 bases, J lost 1 base, and 2 bases stayed unmatched. The CDR3 runs to 14 residues. The CDR3 region has the DNA TGTGCCAGCAGGGTAGCGGGGAACACCGGGGAGCTGTTTTTT. Its protein is CASRVAGNTGELFF.

This sequence joins TRBV4-1 and TRBJ2-5, with D possibly matching TRBD2 (5 bases). The V and J ends lost 2 bases and 5 bases respectively, with 12 bases between them. CDR1 is MGHRA and CDR2 is YSYEKL in the germline V gene. The CDR3 has 14 residues. The DNA of the CDR3 is TGCGCCAGCAGCCAATTGAACCGAGGGGAGACCCAGTACTTC. Its translation is CASSQLNRGETQYF.

This clonotype was recorded many times. The chain joins TRBV5-1 to TRBJ2-3, with 7 nucleotides matching TRBD1. Germline lookup yields CDR1 SGHRS and CDR2 YFSETQ. This CDR3 has 14 amino acids. V gave up 0 bases and J gave up 6 bases; unmatched junction bases: 4. This CDR3 reads CASSLAGQEDTQYF. In DNA, the CDR3 is TGCGCCAGCAGCTTGGCAGGACAGGAGGATACGCAGTATTTT.